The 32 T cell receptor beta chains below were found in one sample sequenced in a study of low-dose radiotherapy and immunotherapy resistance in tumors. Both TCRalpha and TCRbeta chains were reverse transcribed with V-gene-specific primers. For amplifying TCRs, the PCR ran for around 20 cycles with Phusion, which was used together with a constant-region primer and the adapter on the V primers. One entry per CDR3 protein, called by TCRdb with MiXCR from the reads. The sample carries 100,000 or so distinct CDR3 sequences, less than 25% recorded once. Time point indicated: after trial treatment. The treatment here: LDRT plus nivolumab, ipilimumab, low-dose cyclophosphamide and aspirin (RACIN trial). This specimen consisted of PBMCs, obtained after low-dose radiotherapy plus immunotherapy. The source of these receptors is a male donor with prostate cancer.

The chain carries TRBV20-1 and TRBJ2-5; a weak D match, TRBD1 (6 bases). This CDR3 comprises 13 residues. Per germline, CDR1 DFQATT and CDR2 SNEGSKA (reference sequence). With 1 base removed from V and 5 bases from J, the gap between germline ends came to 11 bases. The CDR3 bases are TGCAGTGCTAGAGGAAACAGGGATGAGACCCAGTACTTC. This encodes CSARGNRDETQYF.

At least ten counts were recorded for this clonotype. CDR3 DNA: TGCGCCAGCAGCTTGGGAGGCGGGGCTAGCCAAGAGACCCAGTACTTC. Protein product: CASSLGGGASQETQYF. The J gene is TRBJ2-5, the V gene TRBV5-1; perhaps TRBD2 as D (6 bases). The V gene's germline CDR1 is SGHRS and CDR2 YFSETQ. The CDR3 spans 16 residues. The ends were cut back, 0 bases at V and 1 base at J, with 13 bases in the middle.

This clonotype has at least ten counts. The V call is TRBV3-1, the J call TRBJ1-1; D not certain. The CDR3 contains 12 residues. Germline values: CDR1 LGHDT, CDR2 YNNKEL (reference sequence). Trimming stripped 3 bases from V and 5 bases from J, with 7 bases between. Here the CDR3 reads CASSQGITEAFF. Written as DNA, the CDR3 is TGTGCCAGCAGCCAGGGGATAACTGAAGCTTTCTTT.

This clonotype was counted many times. Here the CDR3 reads CASSLEDSPREKGNTEAFF. The DNA of the CDR3 is TGCGCCAGCAGCTTGGAGGACTCACCTAGGGAGAAGGGGAACACTGAAGCTTTCTTT. The chain has TRBV5-1 and TRBJ1-1; no reliable D call. The CDR3 is 19 amino acids. V was shortened by 0 bases and J by 1 base, with 22 bases between the two germline ends. CDR1 and CDR2 (germline): SGHRS, YFSETQ.

CDR3 residues: CASSQETGPPYEQYF. The DNA of the CDR3 is TGTGCCAGCAGCCAAGAAACGGGACCCCCCTACGAGCAGTACTTC. The genes are TRBV3-1 and TRBJ2-7, with D possibly being TRBD1 or TRBD2 (5 bases each). The CDR3 has 15 residues. Germline V lookup: CDR1 LGHDT, CDR2 YNNKEL (reference sequence). Between the trimmed V and J ends, which lost 0 bases and 2 bases, there was a span of 11 bases.

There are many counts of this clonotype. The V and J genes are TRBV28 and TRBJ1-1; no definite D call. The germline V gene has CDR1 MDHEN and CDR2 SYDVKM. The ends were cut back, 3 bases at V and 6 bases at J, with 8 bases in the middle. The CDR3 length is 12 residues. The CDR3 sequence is CASSFRVAEAFF. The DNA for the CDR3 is TGTGCCAGCAGTTTTAGAGTTGCTGAAGCTTTCTTT.

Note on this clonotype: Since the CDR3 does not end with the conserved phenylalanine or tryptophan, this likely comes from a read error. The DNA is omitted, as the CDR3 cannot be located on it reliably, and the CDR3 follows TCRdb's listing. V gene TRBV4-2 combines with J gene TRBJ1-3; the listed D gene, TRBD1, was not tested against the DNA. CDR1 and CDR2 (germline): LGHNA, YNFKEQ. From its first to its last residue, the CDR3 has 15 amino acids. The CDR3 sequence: CASSLGGSAGNTVYS.

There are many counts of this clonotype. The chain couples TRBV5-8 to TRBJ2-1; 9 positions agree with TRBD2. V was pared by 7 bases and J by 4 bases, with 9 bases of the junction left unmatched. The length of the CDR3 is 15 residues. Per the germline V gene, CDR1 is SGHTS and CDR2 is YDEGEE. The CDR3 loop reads CASYEAGGQYNEQFF. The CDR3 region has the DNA TGTGCCAGCTACGAAGCGGGGGGCCAGTACAATGAGCAGTTCTTC.

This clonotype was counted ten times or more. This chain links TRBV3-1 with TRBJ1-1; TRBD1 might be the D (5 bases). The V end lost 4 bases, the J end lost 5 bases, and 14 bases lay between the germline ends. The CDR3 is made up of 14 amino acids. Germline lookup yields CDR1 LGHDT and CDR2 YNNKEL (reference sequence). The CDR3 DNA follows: TGTGCCAGCAGCCTACCGGGCAGGGAGACTGAAGCTTTCTTT. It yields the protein CASSLPGRETEAFF.

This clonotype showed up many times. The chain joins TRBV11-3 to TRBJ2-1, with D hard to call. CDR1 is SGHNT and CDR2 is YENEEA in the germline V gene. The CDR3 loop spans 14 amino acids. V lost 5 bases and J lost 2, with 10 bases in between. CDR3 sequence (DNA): TGTGCCAGCAGCCCCGACCGAGCCTACAATGAGCAGTTCTTC. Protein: CASSPDRAYNEQFF.

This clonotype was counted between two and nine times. This chain's CDR3 is CATELGGQPQHF. The CDR3 DNA sequence: TGTGCCACAGAACTAGGAGGTCAGCCCCAGCATTTT. This chain uses TRBV28 with TRBJ1-5, with D uncertain. Germline lookup yields CDR1 MDHEN and CDR2 SYDVKM. This CDR3 region has 12 residues. Trimming removed 10 bases at V and 6 bases at J, with 13 bases between.

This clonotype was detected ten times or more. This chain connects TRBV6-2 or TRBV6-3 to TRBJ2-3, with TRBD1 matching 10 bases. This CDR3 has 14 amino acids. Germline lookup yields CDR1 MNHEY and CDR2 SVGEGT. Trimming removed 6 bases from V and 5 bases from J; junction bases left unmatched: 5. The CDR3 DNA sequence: TGTGCCAGCAGCCCGACAGGGGGCGTAGATACGCAGTATTTT. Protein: CASSPTGGVDTQYF.

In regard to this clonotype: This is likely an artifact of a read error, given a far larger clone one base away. The CDR3 reads CASSGRGDLDYEQYF. Here the CDR3 DNA reads TGTGCCAGCAGTGGCAGAGGTGATTTGGACTACGAGCAGTACTTC. This chain links TRBV6-5 with TRBJ2-7, with no clear D. Trimming took off 5 bases at V and 3 bases at J, with 17 bases between the two ends. Germline assignment: CDR1 MNHEY and CDR2 SVGAGI. This CDR3 has 15 amino acids.

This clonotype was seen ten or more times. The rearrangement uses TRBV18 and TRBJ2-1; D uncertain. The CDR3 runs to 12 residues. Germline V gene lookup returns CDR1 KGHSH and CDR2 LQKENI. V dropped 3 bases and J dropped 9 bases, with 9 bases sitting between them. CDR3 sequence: CASSPGTLEQFF. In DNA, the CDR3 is TGTGCCAGCTCACCTGGAACCCTTGAGCAGTTCTTC.

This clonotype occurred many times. The DNA for the CDR3 is TGCAGCGTTGAAGATCTTTCCACCGCTGGTGGAAACACCATATATTTT. Protein product: CSVEDLSTAGGNTIYF. This chain connects TRBV29-1 to TRBJ1-3, with unresolved D. This CDR3 is 16 amino acids long. Trimming stripped 0 bases from V and 3 bases from J, with 15 bases between. Germline lookup yields CDR1 SQVTM and CDR2 ANQGSEA.

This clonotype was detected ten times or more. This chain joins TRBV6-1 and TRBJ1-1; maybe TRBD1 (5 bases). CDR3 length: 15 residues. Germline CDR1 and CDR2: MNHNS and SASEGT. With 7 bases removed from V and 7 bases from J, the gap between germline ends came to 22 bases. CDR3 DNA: TGTGCCAGCACCCGGGACCCATTAGGTGGGGATGAAGCTTTCTTT. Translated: CASTRDPLGGDEAFF.

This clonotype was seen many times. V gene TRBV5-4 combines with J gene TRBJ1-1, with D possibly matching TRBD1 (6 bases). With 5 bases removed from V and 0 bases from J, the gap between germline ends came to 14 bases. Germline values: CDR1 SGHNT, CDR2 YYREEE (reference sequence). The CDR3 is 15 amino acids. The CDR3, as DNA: TGTGCCAGCAGGGCCGGGACACCCATGAACACTGAAGCTTTCTTT. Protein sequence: CASRAGTPMNTEAFF.

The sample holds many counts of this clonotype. The CDR3: CASSSLGETQYF. In DNA, the CDR3 is TGTGCCAGCAGTTCCCTCGGGGAGACCCAGTACTTC. The chain carries TRBV6-5 and TRBJ2-5; D call uncertain. The CDR3 runs 12 residues. The germline V gene encodes CDR1 MNHEY and CDR2 SVGAGI. V shed 4 bases and J shed 5 bases, with 8 bases lying between them.

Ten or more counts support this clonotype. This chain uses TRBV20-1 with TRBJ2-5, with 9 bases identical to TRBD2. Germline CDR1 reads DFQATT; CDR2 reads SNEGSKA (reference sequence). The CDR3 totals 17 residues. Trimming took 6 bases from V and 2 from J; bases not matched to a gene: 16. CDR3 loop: CSAGGGGASGVQETQYF. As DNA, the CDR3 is TGCAGTGCCGGGGGCGGGGGAGCTAGCGGGGTACAAGAGACCCAGTACTTC.

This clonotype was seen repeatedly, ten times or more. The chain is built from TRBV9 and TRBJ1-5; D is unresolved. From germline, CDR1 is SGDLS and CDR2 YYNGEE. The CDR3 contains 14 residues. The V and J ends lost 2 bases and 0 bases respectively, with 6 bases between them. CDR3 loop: CASSVGISNQPQHF. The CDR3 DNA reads TGTGCCAGCAGCGTCGGGATTAGCAATCAGCCCCAGCATTTT.

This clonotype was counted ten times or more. The CDR3 spells CSVERAVETQYF. CDR3 in DNA: TGCAGCGTTGAGAGGGCCGTGGAGACCCAGTACTTC. The chain links TRBV29-1 to TRBJ2-5; perhaps TRBD2 as D (5 bases). The germline V gene has CDR1 SQVTM and CDR2 ANQGSEA. The ends were cut back, 3 bases at V and 5 bases at J, with 10 bases in the middle. The CDR3 is 12 amino acids.

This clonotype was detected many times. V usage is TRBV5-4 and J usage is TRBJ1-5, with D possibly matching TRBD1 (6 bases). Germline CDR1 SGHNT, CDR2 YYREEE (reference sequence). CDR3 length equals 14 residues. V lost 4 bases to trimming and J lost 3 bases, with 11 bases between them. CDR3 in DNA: TGTGCCAGCAGCGCCTCAGGGGACAATCAGCCCCAGCATTTT. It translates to CASSASGDNQPQHF.

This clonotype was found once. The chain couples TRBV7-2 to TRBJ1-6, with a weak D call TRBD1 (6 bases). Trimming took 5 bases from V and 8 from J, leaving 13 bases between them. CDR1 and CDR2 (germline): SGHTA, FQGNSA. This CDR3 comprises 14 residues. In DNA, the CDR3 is TGTGCCAGCAGCACTACAGGGCAGTATTCACCCCTCCACTTT. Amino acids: CASSTTGQYSPLHF. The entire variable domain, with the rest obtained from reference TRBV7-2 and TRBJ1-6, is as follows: GAGVSQSPSNKVTEKGKDVELRCDPISGHTALYWYRQSLGQGLEFLIYFQGNSAPDKSGLPSDRFSAERTGGSVSTLTIQRTQQEDSAVYLCASSTTGQYSPLHFGNGTRLTVT.

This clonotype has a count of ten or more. The CDR3 protein is CASRGSSGANVLTF. CDR3 nucleotide sequence: TGTGCCAGCAGAGGGAGCTCTGGGGCCAACGTCCTGACTTTC. The chain links TRBV12-3 or TRBV12-4 to TRBJ2-6; D perhaps matches TRBD2 (5 bases). There are 14 residues in the CDR3. The germline V and J ends were trimmed by 6 bases and 0 bases, with 6 bases remaining between them.

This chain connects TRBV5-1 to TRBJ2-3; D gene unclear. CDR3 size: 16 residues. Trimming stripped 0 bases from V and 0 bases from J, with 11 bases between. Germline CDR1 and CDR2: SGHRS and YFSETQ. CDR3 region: CASSLEIAASTDTQYF. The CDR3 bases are TGCGCCAGCAGCTTGGAGATCGCGGCGAGCACAGATACGCAGTATTTT.

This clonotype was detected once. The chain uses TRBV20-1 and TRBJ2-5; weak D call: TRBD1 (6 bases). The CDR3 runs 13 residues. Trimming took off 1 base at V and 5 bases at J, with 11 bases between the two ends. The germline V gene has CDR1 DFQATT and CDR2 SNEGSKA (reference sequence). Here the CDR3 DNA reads TGCAGTGCTAGAGTGGATGGGGGCGAGACCCAGTACTTC. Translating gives CSARVDGGETQYF.

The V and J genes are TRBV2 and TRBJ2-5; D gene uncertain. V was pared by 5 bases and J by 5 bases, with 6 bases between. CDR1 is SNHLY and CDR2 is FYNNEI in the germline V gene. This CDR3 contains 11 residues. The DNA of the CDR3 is TGTGCCAGCAGTTCATGGGAGACCCAGTACTTC. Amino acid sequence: CASSSWETQYF.

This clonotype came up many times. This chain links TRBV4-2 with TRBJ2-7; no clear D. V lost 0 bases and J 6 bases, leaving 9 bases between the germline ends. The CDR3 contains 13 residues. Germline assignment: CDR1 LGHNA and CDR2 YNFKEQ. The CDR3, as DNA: TGTGCCAGCAGCCAAGATAGAAGGGCCGAGCAGTACTTC. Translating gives CASSQDRRAEQYF.

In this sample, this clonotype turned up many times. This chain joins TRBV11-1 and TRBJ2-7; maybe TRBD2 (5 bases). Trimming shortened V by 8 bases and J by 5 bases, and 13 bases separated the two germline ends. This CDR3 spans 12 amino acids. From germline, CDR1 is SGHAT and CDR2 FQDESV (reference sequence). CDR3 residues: CASGPQRDEQYF. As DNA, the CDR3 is TGTGCCAGCGGGCCCCAGAGGGACGAGCAGTACTTC.

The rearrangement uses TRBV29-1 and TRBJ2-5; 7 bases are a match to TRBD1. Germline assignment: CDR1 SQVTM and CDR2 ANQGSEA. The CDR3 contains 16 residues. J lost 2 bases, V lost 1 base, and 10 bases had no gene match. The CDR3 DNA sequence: TGCAGCGTTGAAGGGACGACAGGGTTGGAGCAAGAGACCCAGTACTTC. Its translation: CSVEGTTGLEQETQYF.

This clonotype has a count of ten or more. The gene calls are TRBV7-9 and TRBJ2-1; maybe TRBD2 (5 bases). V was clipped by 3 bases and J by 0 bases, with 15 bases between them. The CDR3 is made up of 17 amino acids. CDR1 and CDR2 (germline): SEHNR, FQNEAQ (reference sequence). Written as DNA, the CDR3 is TGTGCCAGCAGCTTCCAATTAGCTGGGAGCTCCTACAATGAGCAGTTCTTC. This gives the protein CASSFQLAGSSYNEQFF.

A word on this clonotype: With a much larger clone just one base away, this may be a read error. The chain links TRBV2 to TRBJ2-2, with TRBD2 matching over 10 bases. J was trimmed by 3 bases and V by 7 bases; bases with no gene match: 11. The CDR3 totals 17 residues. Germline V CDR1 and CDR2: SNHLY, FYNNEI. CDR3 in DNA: TGTGCCAGCACCAAGACCCTAGCGGGGGCTTACACCGGGGAGCTGTTTTTT. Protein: CASTKTLAGAYTGELFF.